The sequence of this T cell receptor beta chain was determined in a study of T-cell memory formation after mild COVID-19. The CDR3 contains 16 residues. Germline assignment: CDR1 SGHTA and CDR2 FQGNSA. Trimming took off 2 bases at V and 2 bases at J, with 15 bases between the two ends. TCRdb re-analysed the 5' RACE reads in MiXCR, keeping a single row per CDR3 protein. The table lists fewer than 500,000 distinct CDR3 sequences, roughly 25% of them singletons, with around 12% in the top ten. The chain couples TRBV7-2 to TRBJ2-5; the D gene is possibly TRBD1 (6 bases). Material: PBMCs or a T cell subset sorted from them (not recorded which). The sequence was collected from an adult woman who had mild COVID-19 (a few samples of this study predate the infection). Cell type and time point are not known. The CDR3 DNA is TGTGCCAGCAGCTTAAGAGCGTTGGACAGACAAGAGACCCAGTACTTC. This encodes CASSLRALDRQETQYF.